Each of the 24 T cell receptor beta chains below was sequenced from the same sample in a study of CD8 T cells in Susac syndrome. Random hexamers were used to reverse transcribe an amount of about 0.45 to 1 ug RNA. One entry per CDR3 protein, called by TCRdb with MiXCR from the immunoSEQ multiplex PCR reads. Of roughly 120,000 distinct CDR3 sequences in the sample, around 94% were seen once. Material for sequencing was CD4+ T cells from PBMCs. Source of these receptors: a human donor in good health.

The V gene is TRBV10-3, the J gene TRBJ1-1; a weak D match, TRBD1 (6 bases). The CDR3 consists of 14 residues. Germline V gene lookup returns CDR1 ENHRY and CDR2 SYGVKD. V shed 6 bases and J shed 3 bases, with 14 bases lying between them. CDR3 nucleotides: TGTGCCATCAGCCCCGGACAGCGCCACACTGAAGCTTTCTTT. Protein: CAISPGQRHTEAFF.

The rearrangement links TRBV30 to TRBJ2-1; 14 bases map to TRBD2. Germline assignment: CDR1 GTSNPN and CDR2 SVGIG (reference sequence). Trimming took 1 base from V and 8 from J; bases not matched to a gene: 4. This CDR3 is 15 amino acids long. The CDR3 region has the DNA TGTGCCTGGAGTGCAGGGACTAGCGGGAGTCATGAGCAGTTCTTC. This codes for CAWSAGTSGSHEQFF.

This chain uses TRBV2 with TRBJ2-1; D is unresolved. V gave up 3 bases and J gave up 4 bases, with 7 bases separating them. Germline V gene data show CDR1 as SNHLY and CDR2 as FYNNEI. The CDR3 consists of 13 residues. CDR3 DNA sequence: TGTGCCAGCAGTGATCTAATATACAATGAGCAGTTCTTC. It yields the protein CASSDLIYNEQFF.

V is TRBV29-1 and J is TRBJ1-1; D not certain. Trimming shortened V by 4 bases and J by 5 bases, and 14 bases separated the two germline ends. The CDR3 is 13 amino acids. Germline lookup yields CDR1 SQVTM and CDR2 ANQGSEA. CDR3 loop: CSVGLGGDTEAFF. The CDR3 DNA follows: TGCAGCGTTGGACTAGGTGGGGATACTGAAGCTTTCTTT.

V gene TRBV7-2 combines with J gene TRBJ1-1, with D possibly TRBD1 on 5 matching bases. Germline lookup yields CDR1 SGHTA and CDR2 FQGNSA. Trimming left V 5 bases short and J 5 bases short, with 15 bases between. CDR3 length equals 14 residues. CDR3 residues: CASSARARGTEAFF. The CDR3 coding sequence is TGTGCCAGCAGCGCCCGAGCGAGGGGTACTGAAGCTTTCTTT.

The J gene is TRBJ1-2, the V gene TRBV6-2 or TRBV6-3; D call uncertain. Trimming shortened V by 8 bases and J by 6 bases, and 22 bases separated the two germline ends. The CDR3 extends over 15 amino acids. Germline CDR1 MNHEY, CDR2 SVGEGT. The DNA for the CDR3 is TGTGCCAGCTCCCCTGGACTATATCTGGCGGATGGCTACACCTTC. Protein sequence: CASSPGLYLADGYTF.

V gene TRBV6-6 combines with J gene TRBJ2-1, with 7 bases matching TRBD2. This CDR3 is built from 16 residues. Germline trimming cut 8 bases from V and 4 bases from J; bases unmatched to any gene: 14. The germline V gene encodes CDR1 MNHNY and CDR2 SVGAGI (reference sequence). The CDR3 loop is CASLPGGSASYNEQFF. The CDR3 DNA is TGTGCCAGCCTCCCCGGGGGGTCTGCCTCTTACAATGAGCAGTTCTTC.

This chain joins TRBV28 and TRBJ2-7; D ambiguous. This CDR3 is 14 amino acids long. Between the trimmed V and J ends, which lost 1 base and 2 bases, there was a span of 9 bases. Germline V gene data show CDR1 as MDHEN and CDR2 as SYDVKM. CDR3 loop: CASSLSGQAYEQYF. The CDR3 bases are TGTGCCAGCAGTTTATCCGGGCAGGCCTACGAGCAGTACTTC.

V usage is TRBV19 and J usage is TRBJ2-7; tentative D call: TRBD1 (6 bases). V lost 4 bases and J lost 1, with 17 bases in between. Germline-derived CDR1 and CDR2 are LNHDA and SQIVND (reference sequence). The CDR3 sequence is 16 residues long. Here the CDR3 reads CASSTGVSANSYEQYF. The CDR3 nucleotides are TGTGCCAGTAGTACAGGGGTCAGCGCAAATTCCTACGAGCAGTACTTC.

The genes are TRBV27 and TRBJ2-3; D call uncertain. The V end was cut by 5 bases, the J end by 2 bases, with 5 bases between. This CDR3 contains 12 residues. Germline CDR1 reads MNHEY; CDR2 reads SMNVEV (reference sequence). The CDR3, as DNA: TGTGCCAGCAGTCCCACCACAGATACGCAGTATTTT. This sequence encodes CASSPTTDTQYF.

The V and J genes are TRBV4-1 and TRBJ1-2, with D uncertain. Deletions cut 4 bases from V and 2 bases from J, with 11 bases between. The V gene's germline CDR1 is MGHRA and CDR2 YSYEKL. This CDR3 has 14 amino acids. The chain's CDR3 is CASSPGAGNYGYTF. Written as DNA, the CDR3 is TGCGCCAGCAGCCCTGGAGCGGGGAACTATGGCTACACCTTC.

The chain links TRBV5-1 to TRBJ2-7; TRBD2 aligns across 13 bases. Germline lookup yields CDR1 SGHRS and CDR2 YFSETQ. CDR3 size: 16 residues. The ends lost 3 bases at V and 1 base at J; junction bases unmatched: 4. Here the CDR3 reads CASSSGGLAGSYEQYF. CDR3 DNA sequence: TGCGCCAGCAGCTCGGGGGGACTAGCGGGATCCTACGAGCAGTACTTC.

This clonotype appeared once. The V gene is TRBV11-2, the J gene TRBJ2-2; D remains ambiguous. Trimming left V 4 bases short and J 1 base short, with 16 bases between. The CDR3 runs to 17 residues. In germline, CDR1 is SGHAT, CDR2 FQNNGV. The CDR3 here is CASSSGRQLMNTGELFF. CDR3 coding DNA: TGTGCCAGCAGCTCCGGGCGCCAGTTGATGAACACCGGGGAGCTGTTTTTT.

Only one count was recorded for this clonotype. The chain uses TRBV3-1 and TRBJ2-3, with TRBD2 matching over 11 bases. This CDR3 has 17 residues. Trimming removed 0 bases from V and 6 bases from J; junction bases left unmatched: 8. CDR1 and CDR2 from the germline V gene are LGHDT and YNNKEL (reference sequence). The CDR3 reads CASSQDLGSGRVDTQYF. CDR3 sequence (DNA): TGTGCCAGCAGCCAAGATTTGGGTAGCGGGAGGGTGGATACGCAGTATTTT.

This clonotype was seen once. The CDR3 is CASSYAKGAEAFF. In DNA form, the CDR3 reads TGTGCCAGCAGTTACGCAAAAGGGGCTGAAGCTTTCTTT. J is TRBJ1-1 and V is TRBV6-5, with a tentative D call TRBD1 (5 bases). Trimming removed 2 bases from V and 6 bases from J, with 10 bases in between. Germline V gives CDR1 MNHEY, CDR2 SVGAGI. The CDR3 extends over 13 amino acids.

The rearrangement joins TRBV4-3 to TRBJ2-7; D remains unclear. V was pared by 1 base and J by 4 bases, with 8 bases between. The germline V gene has CDR1 LGHNA and CDR2 YSLEER. CDR3 length equals 13 residues. The CDR3 reads CASSQAPGYEQYF. The CDR3 DNA sequence: TGCGCCAGCAGCCAAGCCCCAGGTTACGAGCAGTACTTC.

The chain combines TRBV12-3 or TRBV12-4 with TRBJ2-6; D is ambiguous. V lost 7 bases, J lost 0 bases, and 7 bases lay in between. The CDR3 is 14 residues long. CDR3 loop: CASNRGSGANVLTF. CDR3 coding DNA: TGTGCCAGCAACAGAGGCTCTGGGGCCAACGTCCTGACTTTC.

In its sample, this clonotype was seen a few times. DNA for the CDR3: TGTGCCAGCAGCTTGAGCCAGACCTACGAGCAGTACTTC. This codes for CASSLSQTYEQYF. The rearrangement links TRBV5-4 to TRBJ2-7; the D is unclear. Per germline, CDR1 SGHNT and CDR2 YYREEE (reference sequence). V shed 1 base and J shed 2 bases, with 7 bases lying between them. The CDR3 length is 13 residues.

The chain is built from TRBV18 and TRBJ1-5, with 8 bases lining up with TRBD1. Trimming removed 5 bases from V and 10 bases from J; junction bases left unmatched: 10. CDR3 length: 14 amino acids. Per the germline V gene, CDR1 is KGHSH and CDR2 is LQKENI. In DNA form, the CDR3 reads TGTGCCAGCTCATCGACCGGGACAGGAGGCCCCCAGCATTTT. Its protein is CASSSTGTGGPQHF.

The chain combines TRBV14 with TRBJ2-6, with D possibly being TRBD1 or TRBD2 (6 bases each). CDR1 SGHDN and CDR2 FVKESK come from the germline V gene. The CDR3 totals 15 residues. Trimming took 4 bases from V and 4 from J, leaving 11 bases between them. The CDR3 sequence is CASSRWGAGANVLTF. CDR3 DNA: TGTGCCAGCAGCCGCTGGGGGGCCGGGGCCAACGTCCTGACTTTC.

The CDR3: CASSIDPDTSYEQYF. Written as DNA, the CDR3 is TGTGCCAGTAGTATCGACCCAGACACATCCTACGAGCAGTACTTC. The chain employs TRBV19 and TRBJ2-7, with D hard to call. The CDR3 has 15 amino acids. V was trimmed by 3 bases and J by 1 base, leaving 13 bases between them. Per germline, CDR1 LNHDA and CDR2 SQIVND (reference sequence).

The chain uses TRBV5-1 and TRBJ1-5; no reliable D call. CDR3 size: 14 residues. The V end was cut by 0 bases, the J end by 3 bases, with 7 bases between. Germline CDR1 SGHRS, CDR2 YFSETQ. DNA for the CDR3: TGCGCCAGCAGCTTGGCCCCAAACAATCAGCCCCAGCATTTT. Its protein is CASSLAPNNQPQHF.

The V gene is TRBV3-1, the J gene TRBJ2-6; TRBD1 might be the D (5 bases). Per germline, CDR1 LGHDT and CDR2 YNNKEL (reference sequence). The CDR3 covers 17 residues. With 4 bases removed from V and 0 bases from J, the gap between germline ends came to 13 bases. The CDR3, as DNA: TGTGCCAGCAGCCCGGACCAGGGCGCCTCTGGGGCCAACGTCCTGACTTTC. Its protein product is CASSPDQGASGANVLTF.

The chain has TRBV7-2 and TRBJ1-2; 9 positions match TRBD1. CDR3 size: 15 residues. Per germline, CDR1 SGHTA and CDR2 FQGNSA. J was trimmed by 4 bases and V by 4 bases; bases with no gene match: 7. In DNA, the CDR3 is TGTGCCAGCAGCTCATCATGGACAGGGGCCTATGGCTACACCTTC. Its protein product is CASSSSWTGAYGYTF. Drawing the rest from reference TRBV7-2 and TRBJ1-2, the complete variable domain is GAGVSQSPSNKVTEKGKDVELRCDPISGHTALYWYRQSLGQGLEFLIYFQGNSAPDKSGLPSDRFSAERTGGSVSTLTIQRTQQEDSAVYLCASSSSWTGAYGYTFGSGTRLTVV.